This T cell receptor (beta chain) was observed in a study of molecular identifiers for immune sequencing clone quantification. Study context: In replicates, RNA from roughly 18,000 or 92,000 naive CD8 cells was split five ways, four sequenced.

Germline CDR1 is MNHEY and CDR2 is SMNVEV (reference sequence). The junction had 11 bases not matched to a gene; V was cut back by 8 bases and J by 6 bases. This CDR3 contains 15 residues. Each CDR3 protein gets one entry after TCRdb re-called the PCR reads with MiXCR. The sample shows under 800,000 distinct CDR3 sequences, about 25% of them seen only once. The sample comprised naive CD8+ T cells from blood, with Jurkat cell RNA spiked in. Indicated subset: FACS-sorted CD8+CD4-CCR7+CD45RA+ naive T cells. The clonotype comes from a human donor in good health. Some libraries in this study had Jurkat cell RNA spiked in. The chain links TRBV27 to TRBJ2-1; 9 bases fit TRBD2. In nucleotides, the CDR3 is TGTGCCAGCCGCCTGAATAGCGGGGGTTTCAATGAGCAGTTCTTC. It translates to CASRLNSGGFNEQFF.